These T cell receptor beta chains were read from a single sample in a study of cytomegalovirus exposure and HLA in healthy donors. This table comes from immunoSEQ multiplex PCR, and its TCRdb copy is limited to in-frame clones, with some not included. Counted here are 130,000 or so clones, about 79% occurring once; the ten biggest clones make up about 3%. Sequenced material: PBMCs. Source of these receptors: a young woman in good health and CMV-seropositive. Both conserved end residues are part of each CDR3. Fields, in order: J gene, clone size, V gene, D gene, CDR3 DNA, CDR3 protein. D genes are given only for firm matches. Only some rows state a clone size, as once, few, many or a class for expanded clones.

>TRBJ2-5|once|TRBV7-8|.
TGTGCCAGCAGCCTCCGGGACCGGGGGGAGACCCAGTACTTC
CASSLRDRGETQYF
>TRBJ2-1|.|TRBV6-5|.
TGTGCCAGCGGGGCGTTTCAAATGGGTGAGCAGTTCTTC
CASGAFQMGEQFF
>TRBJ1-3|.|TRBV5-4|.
TGTGCCAGCAGCCAGGACTCAAACACCATATATTTT
CASSQDSNTIYF
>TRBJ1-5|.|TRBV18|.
TGTGCCAGCTCATTGGACATGAACTATCCCCAGCATTTT
CASSLDMNYPQHF
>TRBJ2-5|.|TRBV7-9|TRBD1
TGTTCCAGCAGCGCGGGACAGGGGGAAGAGACCCAGTACTTC
CSSSAGQGEETQYF
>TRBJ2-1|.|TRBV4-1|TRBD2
TGCGCCAGCAGCTATTCTCGGGACTACCTCAATGAGCAGTTCTTC
CASSYSRDYLNEQFF
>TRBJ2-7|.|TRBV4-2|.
TGTGCCAGCAGCCTAGCGAATGCCTACGAGCAGTACTTC
CASSLANAYEQYF
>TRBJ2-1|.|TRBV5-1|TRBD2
TGCGCCAGCAGCCCCGGGACTAGCGGATACAATGAGCAGTTCTTC
CASSPGTSGYNEQFF
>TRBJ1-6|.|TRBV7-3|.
TGTGCCAGCAGCACAGGCGGGGGCGCTTATTCACCCCTCCACTTT
CASSTGGGAYSPLHF
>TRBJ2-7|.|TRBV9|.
TGTGCCAGCAGCCCAGGGGCCGAGCAGTACTTC
CASSPGAEQYF
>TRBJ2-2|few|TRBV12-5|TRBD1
TGTGCTAGTGGTTCTACGGACAGGGGGTCGTACGGGGAGCTGTTTTTT
CASGSTDRGSYGELFF
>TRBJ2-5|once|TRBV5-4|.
TGTGCCAGCAGCTCGGAGGGGACCCAGTACTTC
CASSSEGTQYF
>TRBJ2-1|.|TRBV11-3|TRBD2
TGTGCCAGCAGCCCGGGGGGTTCCTACAATGAGCAGTTCTTC
CASSPGGSYNEQFF
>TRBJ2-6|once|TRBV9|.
TGTGCCAGCAGCGTAGTGACAGTGCCTGGGGCCAACGTCCTGACTTTC
CASSVVTVPGANVLTF
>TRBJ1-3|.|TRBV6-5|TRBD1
TGTGCCAGCAGCCGGGGGACAGTTGGAAACACCATATATTTT
CASSRGTVGNTIYF
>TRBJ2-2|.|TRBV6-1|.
TGTGCCAGCAGTGGACTAGGGGGGGGCCACACCGGGGAGCTGTTTTTT
CASSGLGGGHTGELFF
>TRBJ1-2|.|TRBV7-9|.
TGTGCCAGCAGCTCTCAACAGGCCCCGGGCTATGGCTACACCTTC
CASSSQQAPGYGYTF
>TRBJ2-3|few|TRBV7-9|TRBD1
TGTTCCAGCACCACATTCCACCTTGTAGGGACAGCTAGCACAGATACGCAGTATTTT
CSSTTFHLVGTASTDTQYF
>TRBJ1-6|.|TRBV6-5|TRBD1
TGTGCCAGCAGGCAGGGACAGAGCTATAATTCACCCCTCCACTTT
CASRQGQSYNSPLHF
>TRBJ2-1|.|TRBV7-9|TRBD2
TGTGCCAGCAGCTTACTAGCGGGGTTCTCCTACAATGAGCAGTTCTTC
CASSLLAGFSYNEQFF
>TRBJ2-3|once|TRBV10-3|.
TGTGCCATCAGTGAGTCGACTCGTCGGAGTATAGGCACAGATACGCAGTATTTT
CAISESTRRSIGTDTQYF
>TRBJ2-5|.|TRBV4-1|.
TGCGCCAGCAGCCAAGGTGACAGTGAGACCCAGTACTTC
CASSQGDSETQYF
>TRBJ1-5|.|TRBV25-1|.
TGTGCCAGCAGTGATCCCGCCGGACAGCACAATCAGCCCCAGCATTTT
CASSDPAGQHNQPQHF
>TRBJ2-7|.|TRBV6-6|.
TGTGCCAGCAGTCAAGGGGCAGGTGCAAGGTACGAGCAGTACTTC
CASSQGAGARYEQYF
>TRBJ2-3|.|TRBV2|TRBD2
TGTGCCAGCAGTGTAGAGCGGGGGGGATTCACAGATACGCAGTATTTT
CASSVERGGFTDTQYF
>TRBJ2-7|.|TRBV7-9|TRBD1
TGTGCCAGCAGCTCACGATGGGGACAGGTGACCTACGAGCAGTACTTC
CASSSRWGQVTYEQYF
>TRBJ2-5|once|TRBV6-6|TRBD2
TGTGCCAGCAGTTACTCGGGGGGGGGACAAGAGACCCAGTACTTC
CASSYSGGGQETQYF
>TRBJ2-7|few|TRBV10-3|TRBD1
TGTGCCCCCGAACGACAGGGGTTCGACGAGCAGTACTTC
CAPERQGFDEQYF
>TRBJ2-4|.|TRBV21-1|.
TGTGCCAGCAGCAAAGGGAGAGCGGGGATAGACATTCAGTACTTC
CASSKGRAGIDIQYF
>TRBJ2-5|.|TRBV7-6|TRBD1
TGTGCCAGCAGCGCACAGGGGCCAGGAGGAGAGACCCAGTACTTC
CASSAQGPGGETQYF
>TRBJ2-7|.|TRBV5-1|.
TGCGCCAGCAGCTTGGACCTTTCCTACGAGCAGTACTTC
CASSLDLSYEQYF
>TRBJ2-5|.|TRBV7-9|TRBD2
TGTGCCAGCAGCTTAAGAGAGCGGGGGAACCTCCAAGAGACCCAGTACTTC
CASSLRERGNLQETQYF
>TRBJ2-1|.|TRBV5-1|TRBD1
TGCGCCAGCAGTGGACAGGGTTTGGTCGATGAGCAGTTCTTC
CASSGQGLVDEQFF
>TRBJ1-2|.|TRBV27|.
TGTGCCAGCAGTTTTACTCCGAACTATGGCTACACCTTC
CASSFTPNYGYTF
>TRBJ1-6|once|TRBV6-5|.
TGTGCCAGTACGACAGGCGCAAATTCACCCCTCCACTTT
CASTTGANSPLHF
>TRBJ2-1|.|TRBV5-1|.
TGCGCCAGCAGCCATCAAACCTACAATGAGCAGTTCTTC
CASSHQTYNEQFF
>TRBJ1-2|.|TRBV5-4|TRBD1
TGTGCCAGCAGCTTGTGGCAGGGGGCCAACTATGGCTACACCTTC
CASSLWQGANYGYTF